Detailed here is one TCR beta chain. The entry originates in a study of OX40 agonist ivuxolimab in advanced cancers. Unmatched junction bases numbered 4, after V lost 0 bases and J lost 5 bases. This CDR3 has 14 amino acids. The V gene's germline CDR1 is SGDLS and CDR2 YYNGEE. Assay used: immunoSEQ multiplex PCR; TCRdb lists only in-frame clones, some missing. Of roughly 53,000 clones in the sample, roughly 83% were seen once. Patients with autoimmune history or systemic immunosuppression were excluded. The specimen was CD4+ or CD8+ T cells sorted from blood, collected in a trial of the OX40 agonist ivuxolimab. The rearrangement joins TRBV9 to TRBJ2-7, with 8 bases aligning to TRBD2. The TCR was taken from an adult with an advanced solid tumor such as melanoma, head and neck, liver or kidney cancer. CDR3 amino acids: CASSVDAGGHEQYF. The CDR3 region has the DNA TGTGCCAGCAGCGTAGATGCGGGAGGCCACGAGCAGTACTTC. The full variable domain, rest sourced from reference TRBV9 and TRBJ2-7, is DSGVTQTPKHLITATGQRVTLRCSPRSGDLSVYWYQQSLDQGLQFLIQYYNGEERAKGNILERFSAQQFPDLHSELNLSSLELGDSALYFCASSVDAGGHEQYFGPGTRLTVT.